Sequencing of this T cell receptor (beta chain) was carried out in a study of blood T cell repertoires in COVID-19. Methods used by the authors: Researchers report that nucleated cell counts were estimated from reference gene primer amplification. The repertoire was sequenced with immunoSEQ multiplex PCR; TCRdb's copy has only in-frame clones and lacks some. V and J calls and clone size are as listed in that table; D and trimming were resolved from the DNA. The repertoire consists of over 95,000 clones, with 84% occurring once and the leading ten covering 2%. The clonotype was recovered from a man between 65 and 85 years old with active or convalescent COVID-19. Material: peripheral blood.

This chain's CDR3 is CATSRGGETQYF. In DNA, the CDR3 is TGTGCCACCAGCAGGGGTGGAGAGACCCAGTACTTC. V and J are TRBV24-1 and TRBJ2-5, with TRBD1 as a possible D gene (6 bases). The V and J ends lost 7 bases and 4 bases respectively, with 9 bases between them. The CDR3 spans 12 residues. The germline V gene encodes CDR1 KGHDR and CDR2 SFDVKD.